This T cell receptor beta chain appears in the sequencing data of a study of CD8 T cells in ankylosing spondylitis. The germline CDR1 and CDR2 sequences are LGHNA and YSLEER. The CDR3 has 18 amino acids. The junction had 15 bases not matched to a gene; V was cut back by 3 bases and J by 5 bases. In this sample, this clonotype turned up a few times. The antigen is unknown. With molecular barcodes, quantitative 5'-RACE was used to make the TCR beta libraries. TCRdb recomputed calls from the 5' RACE reads with MiXCR, one row per CDR3 protein. Of a few hundred thousand distinct CDR3 sequences listed, approximately 20% are singletons. General study points: The clones that were linked to disease were reported to be significantly enriched in matched synovial fluid samples from ankylosing spondylitis patients. Ankylosing spondylitis blood seemed to carry a telltale TCR beta motif made of several highly homologous variants.

The V call is TRBV4-3, the J call TRBJ2-1; 8 bases map to TRBD1. The sequenced sample was blood, either unsorted or a sorted T cell fraction (not recorded which). The TCR comes from a male donor with ankylosing spondylitis or in good health (not recorded which). CDR3 in amino acids: CASSQRFRGRILHNEQFF. The CDR3 DNA reads TGCGCCAGCAGCCAGAGGTTCAGGGGGCGCATTCTTCACAATGAGCAGTTCTTC.